The source of this T cell receptor beta chain is a study of blood T cell repertoires in COVID-19 (dated by TCRdb to 2020 to 2021). Broadly, across the study: Collaborator samples came from the United States, Italy and Spain and covered acute and convalescent phases of COVID-19. The repertoires were released in a freely available public database intended as a resource for research on the immune response to SARS-CoV-2. The dataset comprised deeply sampled blood TCRbeta repertoires from subjects exposed to, actively infected with, or recovered from COVID-19. The samples were drawn from the first 160 participants of the ongoing ImmuneRACE study and from over a thousand subjects provided by 6 global collaborators. The prospective study material was composed of cDNA or gDNA derived from T cells, B-cell-depleted T cells, or PBMCs. The sample metadata nearly always contained a de-identified subject ID, COVID-19 status, age in years and sex. Where available, HLA class I and class II types were taken from metadata supplied by the sample provider and were not determined by assay-based typing. Results the study describes overall, beyond this receptor: The amount of clinical and demographic metadata varied by source and participant and was provided uncurated.

Whole blood was collected in K2EDTA tubes by collaborating institutions according to the institutions' own protocols. For TCRbeta analysis, collaborators shipped samples as frozen whole blood, isolated PBMCs, or DNA extracted from either of those sample types. For this clone: Its antigen has not been determined. There are no base qualities to consult, and no much larger clone falls within one base.

The immunoSEQ Assay, a bias-controlled multiplex PCR, was used to amplify TCRbeta CDR3 regions from genomic DNA. The paper's processing steps were these. Nucleated cell counts per sample were estimated from amplification of reference gene primers within the assay. Sequence reads were collapsed and filtered to measure the absolute abundance of every unique TCRbeta CDR3 rearrangement. For each sample, productive Simpson clonality was calculated as the square root of Simpson's diversity index over productive rearrangements. TCRdb provides this immuneACCESS table in a form limited to in-frame rearrangements. Some clones are lacking; in checked studies, under half of them reflect an unresolved V gene, and why the rest are absent is not known. The V and J calls and clone size are taken from that table; D and trimming were inferred from the DNA. For this sample there are tens of thousands of clones; almost 90% appear just once. The ten largest clones take up roughly 4.5% of the sample.

There are 16 amino acids in the CDR3, from cysteine to phenylalanine inclusive. Of all the DNA, just the CDR3 is kept, 48 bases in frame from base 1. Relative to germline, V is 4 bases shorter and J is 0 bases shorter, with 11 bases between their ends. The CDR1 and CDR2 encoded by the germline V gene are SGHRS and YFSETQ. The origin of this receptor is a woman older than 75 with active or convalescent COVID-19. The chain couples TRBV5-1 to TRBJ2-6; the D gene assignment is ambiguous. Sequencing was performed on peripheral blood. The CDR3 reads CASSKAPNSGANVLTF. The nucleotide sequence reads TGCGCCAGCAGCAAAGCCCCAAACTCTGGGGCCAACGTCCTGACTTTC.